The next 32 T cell receptor beta chains were all read from a single sample in a study of regulatory T cells in long-lasting Graves disease. Relying on iRepertoire HTBI primers and Arm-PCR of CDR3 regions, the team built TCR beta libraries. TCRdb passed the multiplex PCR reads through MiXCR, listing each CDR3 protein once. The sample carries 440,000 or so distinct CDR3 sequences, just under 15% recorded once. As to time point: newly diagnosed GD, antithyroid drugs for less than 3 months. The TCR library used RNA extracted from PBMCs. These records were also assigned to another study, of T cells in Graves' hyperthyroidism and ophthalmopathy.

The sequencing used peripheral blood mononuclear cells (PBMCs), collected at new diagnosis, from a patient treated with antithyroid drugs. The source of these receptors is a woman in her twenties or thirties with Graves disease.

The sample holds many counts of this clonotype. The chain employs TRBV11-2 and TRBJ2-1, with TRBD2 matching 13 bases. The germline V gene has CDR1 SGHAT and CDR2 FQNNGV. This CDR3 contains 16 residues. V dropped 5 bases and J dropped 8; count of bases not matched to a gene: 9. The chain's CDR3 is CASSQLLAGGRYEQFF. The CDR3 bases are TGTGCCAGCAGCCAACTACTAGCGGGAGGGCGGTATGAGCAGTTCTTC. Full variable domain (remainder filled in from reference TRBV11-2 and TRBJ2-1): EAGVAQSPRYKIIEKRQSVAFWCNPISGHATLYWYQQILGQGPKLLIQFQNNGVVDDSQLPKDRFSAERLKGVDSTLKIQPAKLEDSAVYLCASSQLLAGGRYEQFFGPGTRLTVL.

This clonotype was detected many times. This chain links TRBV12-3 or TRBV12-4 with TRBJ1-1; weak D call: TRBD1 (5 bases). The CDR3 extends over 13 amino acids. V lost 3 bases to trimming and J lost 5 bases, with 10 bases between them. CDR3 bases: TGTGCCAGCAGTTTTTCCCAGGGAACTGAAGCTTTCTTT. Protein product: CASSFSQGTEAFF.

This clonotype was seen repeatedly, ten times or more. This sequence joins TRBV5-1 and TRBJ1-5; the D is unclear. The CDR3 has 15 residues. The V end was cut by 5 bases, the J end by 3 bases, with 15 bases between. Germline CDR1 and CDR2: SGHRS and YFSETQ. The CDR3 region has the DNA TGCGCCAGCAGTTTAGAGGGCCGTACCAATCAGCCCCAGCATTTT. Amino acids: CASSLEGRTNQPQHF.

This clonotype was observed once. Being one base from a much bigger clone, this may be a read error. The CDR3 sequence: CASSLGSGHVMNIEAFF. The CDR3, as DNA: TGTGCCAGCAGTTTGGGCTCGGGTCACGTCATGAACATTGAAGCTTTCTTT. The chain links TRBV27 to TRBJ1-1; D unclear. Germline V CDR1 and CDR2: MNHEY, SMNVEV (reference sequence). This CDR3 comprises 17 residues.

This clonotype has ten or more counts. This CDR3 reads CASSVEEMNTEAFF. In DNA, the CDR3 is TGTGCCAGCAGTGTTGAAGAGATGAACACTGAAGCTTTCTTT. This chain joins TRBV2 and TRBJ1-1; D unresolved. The V gene's germline CDR1 is SNHLY and CDR2 FYNNEI. The length of the CDR3 is 14 residues. V was clipped by 4 bases and J by 0 bases, with 9 bases between them.

This clonotype was detected ten times or more. This chain links TRBV11-2 with TRBJ1-2; 7 bases match TRBD1. V shed 8 bases, J shed 4 bases, and the junction held 10 bases outside the gene matches. Germline CDR1 reads SGHAT; CDR2 reads FQNNGV. This CDR3 is 14 amino acids long. CDR3: CASGPGQPIYGYTF. The CDR3 DNA follows: TGTGCCAGCGGACCGGGACAGCCCATCTATGGCTACACCTTC.

The J gene is TRBJ1-2, the V gene TRBV28; possible D gene TRBD1, 5 bases. The CDR3 spans 20 residues. V shed 6 bases and J shed 4 bases, with 33 bases lying between them. Germline V gene lookup returns CDR1 MDHEN and CDR2 SYDVKM. For the CDR3, the DNA is TGTGCCAGCAGCCACGGGATTTGGCTGGGGATTGGACATGGCCTCTATGGCTACACCTTC. It is translated as CASSHGIWLGIGHGLYGYTF.

In its sample, this clonotype was seen many times. The V gene is TRBV7-9, the J gene TRBJ2-7; TRBD1 agrees at 9 bases. V lost 5 bases to trimming and J lost 2 bases; unmatched junction nucleotides: 10. The CDR3 covers 16 residues. CDR1 is SEHNR and CDR2 is FQNEAQ in the germline V gene (reference sequence). The chain's CDR3 is CASSPRRTGVTYEQYF. Here the CDR3 DNA reads TGTGCCAGCAGCCCAAGGCGGACAGGGGTAACCTACGAGCAGTACTTC.

This clonotype was counted many times. The chain couples TRBV6-1 to TRBJ2-3; the D gene is possibly TRBD1 (6 bases). The germline V and J ends were trimmed by 6 bases and 0 bases, with 13 bases remaining between them. There are 15 residues in the CDR3. Germline-derived CDR1 and CDR2 are MNHNS and SASEGT. CDR3 nucleotides: TGTGCCAGCAGAACAGGGACGTGGAGCACAGATACGCAGTATTTT. Translated: CASRTGTWSTDTQYF.

This clonotype was observed a few times. The chain combines TRBV4-1 with TRBJ2-7; D may be TRBD1 (6 bases). V lost 3 bases and J lost 2, with 11 bases in between. Looked up from germline, CDR1 is MGHRA and CDR2 is YSYEKL. There are 14 residues in the CDR3. CDR3 DNA sequence: TGCGCCAGCAGCCATGGTACAGGGCCCTACGAGCAGTACTTC. Protein product: CASSHGTGPYEQYF.

This clonotype came up many times. V is TRBV6-9 and J is TRBJ2-1, with a tentative D call TRBD1 (5 bases). The germline CDR1 and CDR2 sequences are MNHGY and SVAAGI. CDR3 length equals 15 residues. V lost 4 bases and J lost 0, with 10 bases in between. The CDR3: CASSSSGISYNEQFF. The CDR3 DNA reads as TGTGCCAGCAGTTCCTCAGGGATCTCCTACAATGAGCAGTTCTTC.

A remark on this clonotype: It may be a read error: a sequence one base away is much more abundant. The J gene is TRBJ2-7, the V gene TRBV6-5, with 8 positions matching TRBD2. Germline-derived CDR1 and CDR2 are MNHEY and SVGAGI. This CDR3 is 14 amino acids long. The CDR3 DNA reads TGTGCCAGCAGTTACACTAGCGGCTTATACGAGCAGCACTTC. This codes for CASSYTSGLYEQHF.

This clonotype was detected a few times. The chain recombines TRBV7-9 with TRBJ2-1, with D unresolved. The DNA matches TRBJ2-5 better at its end, which makes the J call doubtful. Germline CDR1 SEHNR, CDR2 FQNEAQ (reference sequence). The CDR3 sequence is 13 residues long. The CDR3 here is CASSAALQETQYF. CDR3 nucleotide sequence: TGTGCCAGCAGCGCGGCTCTACAAGAGACCCAGTACTTC.

V is TRBV12-3 or TRBV12-4 and J is TRBJ1-5, with a weak D call TRBD1 (5 bases). The length of the CDR3 is 17 residues. The ends were cut back, 2 bases at V and 5 bases at J, with 19 bases in the middle. The CDR3 DNA sequence: TGTGCCAGCAGTTTATGGGGGTGGGGAAGGGTGGATCAGCCCCAGCATTTT. It yields the protein CASSLWGWGRVDQPQHF.

V is TRBV6-5 and J is TRBJ2-5; the D gene is possibly TRBD1 (5 bases). Germline lookup yields CDR1 MNHEY and CDR2 SVGAGI. The ends were cut back, 0 bases at V and 1 base at J, with 12 bases in the middle. The CDR3 runs 16 residues. The CDR3 DNA reads TGTGCCAGCAGTTACTCCTTTACAACAGGCCAAGAGACCCAGTACTTC. It specifies CASSYSFTTGQETQYF.

This clonotype appeared many times. This rearrangement joins TRBV11-2 to TRBJ2-1; TRBD2 is a possible D gene (6 bases). V gave up 7 bases and J gave up 2 bases, with 15 bases separating them. Germline V gives CDR1 SGHAT, CDR2 FQNNGV. The CDR3 loop spans 15 amino acids. CDR3 coding DNA: TGTGCCAGCAAAGGAGCTGGCGGGACCTACAATGAGCAGTTCTTC. Protein product: CASKGAGGTYNEQFF.

Many counts were recorded for this clonotype. The chain employs TRBV6-5 and TRBJ1-1; TRBD1 is a possible D gene (6 bases). V was pared by 0 bases and J by 10 bases, with 12 bases between. The CDR3 is 13 amino acids. CDR1 and CDR2 from the germline V gene are MNHEY and SVGAGI. In DNA, the CDR3 is TGTGCCAGCAGTTACTCGGACAGTCGGTCAGCTTTCTTT. It yields the protein CASSYSDSRSAFF.

In the case of this clonotype: A single base separates this from a much larger clone, so it may be a read error. V and J are TRBV20-1 and TRBJ2-2; D assignment may be TRBD1 or TRBD2 (5 bases each). CDR1 is DFQATT, CDR2 SNEGSKA, per germline (reference sequence). The CDR3 consists of 19 residues. CDR3 sequence: CSTRIRQQGHVANTGELFF. The CDR3 nucleotides are TGCAGTACTAGGATAAGACAGCAGGGTCATGTCGCGAACACCGGGGAGCTGTTTTTT.

This clonotype was recorded many times. The genes are TRBV7-3 and TRBJ1-1; the D is unclear. The CDR3 loop spans 19 amino acids. CDR1 and CDR2 from the germline V gene are SGHTA and FQGTGA. V lost 5 bases, J lost 0 bases, and 25 bases lay in between. The CDR3 nucleotides read TGTGCCAGCAGCCACCTGATAGGACTAAAACATATCATGAACACTGAAGCTTTCTTT. This sequence encodes CASSHLIGLKHIMNTEAFF.

There are many counts of this clonotype. J is TRBJ2-7 and V is TRBV6-9; D perhaps matches TRBD1 (6 bases). Germline assignment: CDR1 MNHGY and CDR2 SVAAGI. The CDR3 is 15 amino acids. V lost 3 bases to trimming and J lost 2 bases, with 14 bases between them. DNA for the CDR3: TGTGCCAGCAGTTACTCAACAGGGCTACCCTACGAGCAGTACTTC. Translated, it gives CASSYSTGLPYEQYF.

The rearrangement links TRBV11-2 to TRBJ2-2; the match to TRBD1 covers 9 bases. The trim removed 5 bases at V and 2 bases at J, leaving 6 bases unmatched. Germline CDR1 is SGHAT and CDR2 is FQNNGV. This CDR3 contains 16 residues. The CDR3 DNA follows: TGTGCCAGCAGCCCGAGACAGGGGGTCAACACCGGGGAGCTGTTTTTT. It translates to CASSPRQGVNTGELFF.

Of note for this clonotype: The junction differs from germline at one of its ends, possibly a read error. The chain recombines TRBV5-8 with TRBJ2-5; unclear D gene. The CDR3 runs 8 residues. From germline, CDR1 is SGHTS and CDR2 YDEGEE. In DNA form, the CDR3 reads TGTGCCAGCAGCTTGGACCCCTTC. The encoded protein is CASSLDPF.

The sample holds many counts of this clonotype. This sequence joins TRBV9 and TRBJ2-5, with D unclear. Trimming stripped 2 bases from V and 4 bases from J, with 9 bases between. The CDR3 totals 13 residues. The germline gives CDR1 SGDLS, CDR2 YYNGEE. The CDR3 region has the DNA TGTGCCAGCAGCGTTCAATCGGGAGAGACCCAGTACTTC. It specifies CASSVQSGETQYF.

The table lists this clonotype with many counts. The J gene is TRBJ1-2, the V gene TRBV6-5; D uncertain. With 4 bases removed from V and 1 base from J, the gap between germline ends came to 10 bases. Looked up from germline, CDR1 is MNHEY and CDR2 is SVGAGI. This CDR3 has 14 amino acids. The DNA of the CDR3 is TGTGCCAGCAGTTGGGGAAGTGATAACTATGGCTACACCTTC. This sequence encodes CASSWGSDNYGYTF.

This clonotype has at least ten counts. The CDR3 loop is CASGLVLDRGPIGNQPQHF. Written as DNA, the CDR3 is TGTGCTAGTGGTTTGGTTTTGGACAGGGGGCCGATTGGCAATCAGCCCCAGCATTTT. The chain has TRBV12-5 and TRBJ1-5, with TRBD1 matching over 11 bases. V shed 0 bases and J 2 bases; nucleotides not matched to a gene: 9. The length of the CDR3 is 19 residues. From germline, CDR1 is LGHNT and CDR2 FRNRAP.

At least ten counts were recorded for this clonotype. V and J are TRBV12-3 or TRBV12-4 and TRBJ1-5; maybe TRBD1 (6 bases). The CDR3 runs 19 residues. V lost 4 bases to trimming and J lost 7 bases, with 29 bases between them. The CDR3 loop reads CASSSAVGTHNRAGQPQHF. The CDR3 DNA sequence: TGTGCCAGCAGTTCTGCCGTAGGAACACATAACAGGGCTGGGCAGCCCCAGCATTTT.

This clonotype was detected ten times or more. The V call is TRBV12-5, the J call TRBJ2-5; the match to TRBD1 covers 8 bases. This CDR3 contains 14 residues. CDR1 LGHNT and CDR2 FRNRAP come from the germline V gene. V trimming: 3 bases; J trimming: 3 bases; junction bases outside the gene matches: 3. This CDR3 reads CASGFQGAEETQYF. The CDR3 nucleotides read TGTGCTAGTGGTTTCCAGGGGGCAGAAGAGACCCAGTACTTC.

The chain recombines TRBV7-9 with TRBJ1-5; D not resolved. CDR3 length: 12 residues. Germline CDR1 reads SEHNR; CDR2 reads FQNEAQ (reference sequence). Trimming shortened V by 3 bases and J by 7 bases, and 7 bases separated the two germline ends. The CDR3 loop is CASSFVGQPQHF. For the CDR3, the DNA is TGTGCCAGCAGCTTCGTCGGGCAGCCCCAGCATTTT.

The chain is built from TRBV13 and TRBJ2-1; TRBD2 might be the D (6 bases). The CDR3 runs to 17 residues. Germline CDR1 and CDR2: PRHDT and FYEKMQ (reference sequence). Trimming removed 0 bases at V and 0 bases at J, with 12 bases between. The DNA for the CDR3 is TGTGCCAGCAGCTTAGGGCGGAGGGCTAGCTCCTACAATGAGCAGTTCTTC. Its protein product is CASSLGRRASSYNEQFF. Looking up the rest from reference TRBV13 and TRBJ2-1 gives the full variable domain: AAGVIQSPRHLIKEKRETATLKCYPIPRHDTVYWYQQGPGQDPQFLISFYEKMQSDKGSIPDRFSAQQFSDYHSELNMSSLELGDSALYFCASSLGRRASSYNEQFFGPGTRLTVL.

The CDR3 spells CASSFSQGAGETQYF. The DNA for the CDR3 is TGTGCCAGCAGTTTCTCACAGGGGGCTGGGGAGACCCAGTACTTC. This chain links TRBV6-2 or TRBV6-3 with TRBJ2-5, with 9 bases fitting TRBD1. Trimming removed 4 bases from V and 5 bases from J; junction bases left unmatched: 8. The CDR3 totals 15 residues. Germline CDR1 reads MNHEY; CDR2 reads SVGEGT.

This clonotype has a count of ten or more. The chain uses TRBV6-2 or TRBV6-3 and TRBJ2-1; 15 bases are a match to TRBD2. Germline V gene lookup returns CDR1 MNHEY and CDR2 SVGEGT. The CDR3 runs to 19 residues. Trimming at V came to 5 bases and at J to 1 base, leaving 9 bases not matched to a gene. The CDR3 is CASSERGTSGRLSYNEQFF. The CDR3 DNA reads TGTGCCAGCAGTGAAAGAGGGACTAGCGGGAGGTTGTCCTACAATGAGCAGTTCTTC.

The V and J genes are TRBV24-1 and TRBJ1-2; D is undetermined. In germline, CDR1 is KGHDR, CDR2 SFDVKD. The length of the CDR3 is 11 residues. The V end was cut by 2 bases, the J end by 8 bases, with 5 bases between. The CDR3 DNA reads TGTGCCACCAGTGATTATGGGGGCTACACCTTC. As protein: CATSDYGGYTF.